This T cell receptor (beta chain) was profiled in a study of T cell repertoires in cytomegalovirus infection. In the study overall: Well-studied HLA-B-restricted epitopes and recently identified HLA-C-restricted epitopes of CMV were both used in the study. Public signatures in TCR beta pointed to CMV infection and matching HLA type.

This clonotype appeared many times. Its antigen is still unknown. General study points: Cumulative public TCR beta family frequency identified CMV carriers with the relevant HLA. HLA-C-restricted CMV-specific TCR beta clonotypes were dominant in the ex vivo response.

The germline V gene has CDR1 MNHEY and CDR2 SVGEGT. The CDR3 loop spans 14 amino acids. J lost 6 bases, V lost 0 bases, and 0 bases had no gene match. Each CDR3 protein gets one entry after TCRdb re-called the reads with MiXCR. The profile shows some 500,000 distinct CDR3 sequences, more than 30% of them singletons. The chain uses TRBV6-2 or TRBV6-3 and TRBJ2-1; TRBD1 matches 9 bases. The sequence was collected from a human donor in good health (CMV status not recorded). Some clones in this sample may be carry-over from other donors' samples. Sequences were derived from cultured PBMCs, sampled from culture after CMV antigen stimulation. The CDR3 nucleotides are TGTGCCAGCAGTTACTCGACAGGGGGCAATGAGCAGTTCTTC. It is translated as CASSYSTGGNEQFF.